The 10 T cell receptor beta chains below all came from one sample that was sequenced in a study of vaccination and CD4 T cells after COVID-19. These receptors have no identified antigens. Cultured CD4+ T cell DNA underwent sequencing with the Oncomine TCR Beta short-read assay. TCRdb passed the PCR reads through MiXCR, listing each CDR3 protein once. The repertoire has about 4,900 distinct CDR3 sequences, about 28% of them found once; the top ten carry around 35%. Indicated treatment: roughly 10-day PBMC culture with coronavirus spike peptide pools or control peptides (ViraFEST assay). Samples of CD4+ T cells were obtained from the unexposed donor before the COVID-19 pandemic (2011-2018). The sample was CD4+ T cells from blood, cultured in vitro. All receptors come from a human donor in good health.

The CDR3: CASSRQGKSSTGELFF. For the CDR3, the DNA is TGTGCCAGCAGTCGACAGGGAAAGTCCTCCACCGGGGAGCTGTTTTTT. The V gene is TRBV6-1, the J gene TRBJ2-2; 7 bases line up with TRBD1. Germline V gives CDR1 MNHNS, CDR2 SASEGT. Germline trimming cut 5 bases from V and 4 bases from J; bases unmatched to any gene: 10. This CDR3 region has 16 residues.

This clonotype appeared a single time. The V call is TRBV2, the J call TRBJ1-2; no clear D gene. V was pared by 6 bases and J by 6 bases, with 14 bases between. CDR3 size: 13 residues. Germline V lookup: CDR1 SNHLY, CDR2 FYNNEI. The CDR3 nucleotides are TGTGCCAGCAGAAAAAGGGTCCCGGATGGCTACACCTTC. Its protein product is CASRKRVPDGYTF.

This clonotype was counted a few times. The chain has TRBV2 and TRBJ2-3; D unclear. The CDR3 runs 14 residues. The germline V gene has CDR1 SNHLY and CDR2 FYNNEI. Trimming left V 4 bases short and J 5 bases short, with 13 bases between. The CDR3 DNA sequence: TGTGCCAGCAGTGGGTTTGCCAACGGAGATACGCAGTATTTT. This sequence encodes CASSGFANGDTQYF.

The chain recombines TRBV5-4 with TRBJ1-1; D perhaps matches TRBD1 (6 bases). Between the trimmed V and J ends, which lost 0 bases and 1 base, there was a span of 10 bases. The CDR3 spans 15 residues. Germline CDR1 is SGHNT and CDR2 is YYREEE (reference sequence). This CDR3 is CASSLDWGQNTEAFF. In nucleotides, the CDR3 is TGTGCCAGCAGCTTGGATTGGGGACAGAACACTGAAGCTTTCTTT.

This chain joins TRBV20-1 and TRBJ2-7; tentatively, D is TRBD1 (6 bases). The CDR3 contains 14 residues. Trimming stripped 6 bases from V and 2 bases from J, with 17 bases between. From germline, CDR1 is DFQATT and CDR2 SNEGSKA (reference sequence). This CDR3 reads CSATTVPGAYEQYF. Written as DNA, the CDR3 is TGCAGTGCCACGACAGTCCCAGGGGCCTACGAGCAGTACTTC.

The chain recombines TRBV19 with TRBJ1-5; D uncertain. The CDR3 length is 13 residues. V gave up 6 bases and J gave up 0 bases, with 6 bases separating them. Germline V gene data show CDR1 as LNHDA and CDR2 as SQIVND (reference sequence). This CDR3 is CASSWDSNQPQHF. CDR3 in DNA: TGTGCCAGTAGCTGGGATAGCAATCAGCCCCAGCATTTT.

This clonotype turned up a few times. This chain links TRBV27 with TRBJ2-1; D is perhaps TRBD1 (6 bases). CDR3 length equals 16 residues. The germline CDR1 and CDR2 sequences are MNHEY and SMNVEV (reference sequence). V gave up 5 bases and J gave up 1 base, with 15 bases separating them. The CDR3 nucleotides read TGTGCCAGCAGTCCTACGGACAGAAAATCCTACAATGAGCAGTTCTTC. Its protein is CASSPTDRKSYNEQFF.

This clonotype was seen more than once but under ten times. The chain joins TRBV7-8 to TRBJ1-5, with no clear D. This CDR3 region has 13 residues. Between the trimmed V and J ends, which lost 1 base and 4 bases, there was a span of 5 bases. CDR1 is SGHVS, CDR2 FQNEAQ, per germline. The CDR3 spells CASSLVGNQPQHF. The CDR3, as DNA: TGTGCCAGCAGCTTAGTGGGGAATCAGCCCCAGCATTTT.

This clonotype was seen a handful of times. The chain has TRBV19 and TRBJ1-2; a weak D match, TRBD1 (5 bases). The CDR3 contains 15 residues. V lost 7 bases and J 5 bases, leaving 20 bases between the germline ends. Germline assignment: CDR1 LNHDA and CDR2 SQIVND (reference sequence). CDR3 sequence reads: CASIKWGGTPYGYTF. In DNA, the CDR3 is TGTGCCAGTATCAAATGGGGGGGAACCCCGTATGGCTACACCTTC.

The chain recombines TRBV7-2 with TRBJ1-1; weak D call: TRBD1 (5 bases). Trimming left V 5 bases short and J 1 base short, with 14 bases between. Per the germline V gene, CDR1 is SGHTA and CDR2 is FQGNSA. The length of the CDR3 is 15 residues. DNA for the CDR3: TGTGCCAGCAGCCCGACCGAGACAGAGAACACTGAAGCTTTCTTT. Translating gives CASSPTETENTEAFF.